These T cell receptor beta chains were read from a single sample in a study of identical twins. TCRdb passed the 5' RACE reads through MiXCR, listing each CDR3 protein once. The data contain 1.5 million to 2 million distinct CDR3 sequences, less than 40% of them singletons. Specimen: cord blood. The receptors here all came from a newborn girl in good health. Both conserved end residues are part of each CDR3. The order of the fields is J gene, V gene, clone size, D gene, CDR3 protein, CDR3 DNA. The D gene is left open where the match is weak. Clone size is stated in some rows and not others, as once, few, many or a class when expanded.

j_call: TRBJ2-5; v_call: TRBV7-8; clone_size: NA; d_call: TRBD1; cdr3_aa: CASSFYHRGEETQYF; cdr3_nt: TGTGCCAGCAGCTTCTATCACAGGGGGGAAGAGACCCAGTACTTC
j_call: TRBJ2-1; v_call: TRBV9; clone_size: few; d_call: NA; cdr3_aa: CASSVEVSYNEQFF; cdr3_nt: TGTGCCAGCAGCGTAGAGGTCTCCTACAATGAGCAGTTCTTC
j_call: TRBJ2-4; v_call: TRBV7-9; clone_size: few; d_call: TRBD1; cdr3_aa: CASSFGLSRDSENIQYF; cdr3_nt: TGTGCCAGCAGCTTTGGTTTATCCCGGGACAGCGAAAACATTCAGTACTTC
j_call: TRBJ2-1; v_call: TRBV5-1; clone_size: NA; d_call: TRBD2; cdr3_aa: CASSLPRTSGEAYNEQFF; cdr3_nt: TGCGCCAGCAGCTTGCCTCGGACTAGCGGGGAGGCCTACAATGAGCAGTTCTTC
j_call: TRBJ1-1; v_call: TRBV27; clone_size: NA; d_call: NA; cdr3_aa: CASSLMARLPTEAFF; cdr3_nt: TGTGCCAGCAGTTTAATGGCCAGGTTACCCACTGAAGCTTTCTTT
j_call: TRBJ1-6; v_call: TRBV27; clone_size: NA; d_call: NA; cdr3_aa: CASSFTGSRSPLHF; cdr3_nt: TGTGCCAGCAGTTTCACAGGGTCTCGGTCACCCCTCCACTTT
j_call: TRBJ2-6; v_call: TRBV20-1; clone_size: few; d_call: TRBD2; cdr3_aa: CSARLASTGANVLTF; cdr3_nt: TGCAGTGCCCGACTAGCATCAACTGGGGCCAACGTCCTGACTTTC
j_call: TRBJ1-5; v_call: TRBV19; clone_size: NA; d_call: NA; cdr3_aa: CASSILSGQPQHF; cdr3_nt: TGTGCCAGTAGTATTCTCTCCGGTCAGCCCCAGCATTTT
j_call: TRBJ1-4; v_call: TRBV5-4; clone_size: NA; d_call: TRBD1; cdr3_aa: CASIRTGSQKLFF; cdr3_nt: TGTGCCAGCATACGGACAGGGTCGCAAAAACTGTTTTTT
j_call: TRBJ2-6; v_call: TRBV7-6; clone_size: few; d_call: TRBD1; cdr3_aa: CASSLPITGVQGSGANVLTF; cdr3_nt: TGTGCCAGCAGCTTACCCATCACAGGGGTCCAGGGATCTGGGGCCAACGTCCTGACTTTC
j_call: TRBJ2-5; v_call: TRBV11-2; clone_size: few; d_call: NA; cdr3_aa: CASSEPGAEETQYF; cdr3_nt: TGTGCCAGCAGTGAGCCGGGGGCGGAAGAGACCCAGTACTTC
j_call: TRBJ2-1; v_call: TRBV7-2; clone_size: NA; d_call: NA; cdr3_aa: CASSLRAEPHEQFF; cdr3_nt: TGTGCCAGCAGCTTAAGAGCGGAGCCCCATGAGCAGTTCTTC
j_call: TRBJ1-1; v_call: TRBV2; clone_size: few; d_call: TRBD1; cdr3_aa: CASSRQGEMNTEAFF; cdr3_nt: TGTGCCAGCAGTCGACAGGGGGAGATGAACACTGAAGCTTTCTTT
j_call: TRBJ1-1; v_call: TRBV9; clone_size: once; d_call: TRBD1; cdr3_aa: CASSADRVRTTEAFF; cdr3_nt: TGTGCCAGCAGCGCGGACAGGGTAAGGACGACTGAAGCTTTCTTT
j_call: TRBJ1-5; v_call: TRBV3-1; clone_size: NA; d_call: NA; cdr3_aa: CASSQSYRRSNQPQHF; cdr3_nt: TGTGCCAGCAGCCAATCCTACAGGCGTTCTAATCAGCCCCAGCATTTT
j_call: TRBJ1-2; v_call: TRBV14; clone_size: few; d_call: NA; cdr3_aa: CASSPSTTSGYTF; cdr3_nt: TGTGCCAGCAGCCCCAGTACGACGTCTGGCTACACCTTC
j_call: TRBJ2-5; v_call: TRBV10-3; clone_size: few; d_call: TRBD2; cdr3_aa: CAISEAGTSGRLQETQYF; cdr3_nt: TGTGCCATCAGTGAGGCCGGGACTAGCGGGAGACTCCAAGAGACCCAGTACTTC
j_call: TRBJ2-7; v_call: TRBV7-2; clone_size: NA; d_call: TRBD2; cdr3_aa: CASSLSGSSSYEQYF; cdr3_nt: TGTGCCAGCAGCTTAAGCGGGAGTAGCTCCTACGAGCAGTACTTC
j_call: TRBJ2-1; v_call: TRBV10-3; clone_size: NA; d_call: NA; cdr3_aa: CAIKGTSYNEQFF; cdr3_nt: TGTGCCATCAAGGGGACATCCTACAATGAGCAGTTCTTC
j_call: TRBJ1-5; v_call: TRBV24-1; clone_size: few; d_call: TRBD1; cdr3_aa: CATSERGRIQPQHF; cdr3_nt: TGTGCCACCAGTGAGAGGGGGCGGATTCAGCCCCAGCATTTT
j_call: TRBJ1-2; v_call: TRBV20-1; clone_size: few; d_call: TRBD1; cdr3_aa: CSAVSTAGQGHYGYTF; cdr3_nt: TGCAGTGCTGTTTCCACTGCGGGACAGGGACACTATGGCTACACCTTC
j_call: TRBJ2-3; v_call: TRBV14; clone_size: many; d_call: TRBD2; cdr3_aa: CASSQAGGNTDTQYF; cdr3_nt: TGTGCCAGCAGCCAAGCGGGGGGGAACACAGATACGCAGTATTTT
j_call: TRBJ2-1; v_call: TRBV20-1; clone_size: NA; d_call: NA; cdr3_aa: CSAKTFREFDNEQFF; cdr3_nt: TGCAGTGCTAAGACCTTCCGGGAGTTTGACAATGAGCAGTTCTTC
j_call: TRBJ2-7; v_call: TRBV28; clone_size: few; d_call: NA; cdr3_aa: CASRPRGQKTPYEQYF; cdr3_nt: TGTGCCAGCCGCCCAAGGGGTCAAAAAACTCCCTACGAGCAGTACTTC
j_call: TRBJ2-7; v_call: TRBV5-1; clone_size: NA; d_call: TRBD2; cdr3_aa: CASSLYASGRYNEQYF; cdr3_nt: TGCGCCAGCAGCCTGTATGCTAGCGGGAGGTACAATGAGCAGTACTTC
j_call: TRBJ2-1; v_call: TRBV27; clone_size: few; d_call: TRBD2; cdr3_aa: CASSFSRGGVLNEQFF; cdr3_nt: TGTGCCAGCAGTTTTTCTCGCGGGGGGGTTCTCAATGAGCAGTTCTTC
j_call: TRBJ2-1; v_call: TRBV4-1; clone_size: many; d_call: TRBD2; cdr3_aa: CASSQDGDYYNEQFF; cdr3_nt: TGCGCCAGCAGCCAAGATGGGGACTACTACAATGAGCAGTTCTTC
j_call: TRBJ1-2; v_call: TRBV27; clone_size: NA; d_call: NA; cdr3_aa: CASSRQVTNYGYTF; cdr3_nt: TGTGCCAGCAGTCGACAGGTGACGAACTATGGCTACACCTTC
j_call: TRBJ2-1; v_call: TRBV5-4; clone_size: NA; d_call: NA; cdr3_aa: CASSSGASDEQFF; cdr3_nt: TGTGCCAGCAGCTCGGGAGCGTCCGATGAGCAGTTCTTC
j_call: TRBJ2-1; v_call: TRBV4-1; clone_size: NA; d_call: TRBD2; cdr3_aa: CASSHFPGLAGEQFF; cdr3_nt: TGCGCCAGCAGCCATTTCCCGGGACTAGCGGGGGAGCAGTTCTTC
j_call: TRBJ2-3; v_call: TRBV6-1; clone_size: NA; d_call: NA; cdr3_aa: CASSEQWGPRDTQYF; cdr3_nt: TGTGCCAGCAGTGAACAGTGGGGGCCCAGAGATACGCAGTATTTT
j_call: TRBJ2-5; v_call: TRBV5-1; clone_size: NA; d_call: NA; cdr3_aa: CASSGSRLWETQYF; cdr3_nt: TGCGCCAGCAGCGGCAGCCGATTGTGGGAGACCCAGTACTTC
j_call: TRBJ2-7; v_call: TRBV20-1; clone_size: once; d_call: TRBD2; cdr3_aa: CSARDRAGGPNIYEQYF; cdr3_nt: TGCAGTGCTAGAGATAGGGCGGGGGGGCCGAATATATACGAGCAGTACTTC
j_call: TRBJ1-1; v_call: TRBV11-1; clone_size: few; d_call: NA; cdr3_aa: CASTLNAGNTEAFF; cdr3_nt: TGTGCCAGCACCTTGAACGCAGGGAACACTGAAGCTTTCTTT
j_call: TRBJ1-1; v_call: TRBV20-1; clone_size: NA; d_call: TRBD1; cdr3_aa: CSAKRQGLNTEAFF; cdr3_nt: TGCAGTGCTAAACGACAGGGGTTGAACACTGAAGCTTTCTTT
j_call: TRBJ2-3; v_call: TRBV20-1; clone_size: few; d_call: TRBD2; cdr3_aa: CSATIGLAGGDTQYF; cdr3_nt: TGCAGTGCTACCATCGGACTAGCGGGAGGGGATACGCAGTATTTT
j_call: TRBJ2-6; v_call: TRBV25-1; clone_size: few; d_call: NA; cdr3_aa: CASSPQISGANVLTF; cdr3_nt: TGTGCCAGCAGTCCCCAGATCTCTGGGGCCAACGTCCTGACTTTC
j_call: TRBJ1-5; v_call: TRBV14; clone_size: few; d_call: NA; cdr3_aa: CASTRKGRHCQHF; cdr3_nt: TGTGCCAGCACTCGAAAGGGTCGCCATTGCCAGCATTTT
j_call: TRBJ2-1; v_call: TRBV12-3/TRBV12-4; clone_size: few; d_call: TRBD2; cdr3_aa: CASGVGGISGYQFF; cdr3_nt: TGTGCCAGCGGGGTGGGGGGGATATCGGGCTACCAGTTCTTC
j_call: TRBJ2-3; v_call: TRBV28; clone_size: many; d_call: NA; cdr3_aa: CASGADASTDTQYF; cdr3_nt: TGTGCCAGCGGGGCGGACGCTAGCACAGATACGCAGTATTTT